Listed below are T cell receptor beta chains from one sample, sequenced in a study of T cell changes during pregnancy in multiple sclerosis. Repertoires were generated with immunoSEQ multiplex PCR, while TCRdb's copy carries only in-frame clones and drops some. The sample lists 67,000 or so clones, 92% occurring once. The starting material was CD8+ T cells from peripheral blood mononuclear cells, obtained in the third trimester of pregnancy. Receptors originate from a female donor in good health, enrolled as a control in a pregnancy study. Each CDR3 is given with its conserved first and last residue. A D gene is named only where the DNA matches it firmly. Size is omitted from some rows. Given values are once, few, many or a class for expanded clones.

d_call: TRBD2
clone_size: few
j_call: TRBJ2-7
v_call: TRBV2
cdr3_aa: CASSVPSGGAGPYEQYF
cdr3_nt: TGTGCCAGCAGTGTCCCTAGCGGGGGGGCGGGTCCCTACGAGCAGTACTTC

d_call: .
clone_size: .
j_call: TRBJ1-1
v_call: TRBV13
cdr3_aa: CASSLDGSLNTEAFF
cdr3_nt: TGTGCCAGCAGCTTAGATGGCAGTCTGAACACTGAAGCTTTCTTT

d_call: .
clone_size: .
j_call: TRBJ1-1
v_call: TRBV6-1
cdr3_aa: CASIAGAAFF
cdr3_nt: TGTGCCAGCATCGCAGGGGCCGCTTTCTTT

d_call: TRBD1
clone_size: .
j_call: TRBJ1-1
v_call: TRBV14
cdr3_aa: CASSPYRGRGAEAFF
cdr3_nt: TGTGCCAGCAGCCCTTACAGGGGGCGTGGAGCTGAAGCTTTCTTT

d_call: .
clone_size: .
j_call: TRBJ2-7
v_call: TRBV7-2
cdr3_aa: CASSLAGGLSYEQYF
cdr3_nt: TGTGCCAGCAGCTTAGCGGGGGGGCTCTCCTACGAGCAGTACTTC

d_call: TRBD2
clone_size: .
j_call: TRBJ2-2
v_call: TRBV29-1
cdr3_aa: CSVRGVAGELFF
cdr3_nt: TGCAGCGTTCGGGGGGTTGCCGGGGAGCTGTTTTTT

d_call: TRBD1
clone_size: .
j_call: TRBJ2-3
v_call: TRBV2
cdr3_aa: CASSRDRGTDTQYF
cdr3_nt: TGTGCCAGCAGCCGGGACAGGGGCACAGATACGCAGTATTTT

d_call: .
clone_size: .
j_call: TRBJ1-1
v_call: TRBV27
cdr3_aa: CASSLRGGPEAFF
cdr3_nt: TGTGCCAGCAGTCTTAGGGGGGGGCCAGAAGCTTTCTTT

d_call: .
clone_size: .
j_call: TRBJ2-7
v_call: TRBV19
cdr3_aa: CASSSRSYEQYF
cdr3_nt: TGTGCCAGTAGTAGCAGGTCCTACGAGCAGTACTTC

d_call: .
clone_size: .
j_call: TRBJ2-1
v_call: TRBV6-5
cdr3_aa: CASSPRGAYNEQFF
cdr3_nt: TGTGCCAGCAGTCCCCGGGGGGCGTACAATGAGCAGTTCTTC

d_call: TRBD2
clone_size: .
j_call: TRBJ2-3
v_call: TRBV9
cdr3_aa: CASGDERGNTQYF
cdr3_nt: TGTGCCAGCGGGGACGAGCGGGGTAATACGCAGTATTTT

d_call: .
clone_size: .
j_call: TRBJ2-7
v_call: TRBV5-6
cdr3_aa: CASSFGLGSYEQYF
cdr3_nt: TGTGCCAGCAGCTTCGGGTTGGGCTCCTACGAGCAGTACTTC

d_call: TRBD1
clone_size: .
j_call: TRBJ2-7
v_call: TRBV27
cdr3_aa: CASSPGDRMNF
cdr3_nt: TGTGCCAGCTCTCCGGGGGACAGGATGAACTTC

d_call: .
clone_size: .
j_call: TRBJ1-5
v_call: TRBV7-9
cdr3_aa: CASSTDGGYQHF
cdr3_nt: TGTGCCAGCAGCACTGATGGGGGGTACCAGCATTTT

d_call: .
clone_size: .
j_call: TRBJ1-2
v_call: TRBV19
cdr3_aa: CASSIGTPTYGYTF
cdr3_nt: TGTGCCAGTAGTATTGGGACACCGACCTATGGCTACACCTTC

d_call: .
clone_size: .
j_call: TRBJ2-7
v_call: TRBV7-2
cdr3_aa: CASRLSSDYEQYF
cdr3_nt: TGTGCCAGCAGACTTAGTTCCGACTACGAGCAGTACTTC

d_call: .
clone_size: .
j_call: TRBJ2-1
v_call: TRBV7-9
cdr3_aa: CATSRGNEQFF
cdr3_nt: TGTGCCACCTCACGGGGGAATGAGCAGTTCTTC

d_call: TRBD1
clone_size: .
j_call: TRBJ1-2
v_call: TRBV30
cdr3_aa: CAWTTTGGAIYGYTF
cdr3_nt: TGTGCCTGGACTACTACAGGGGGCGCCATCTATGGCTACACCTTC

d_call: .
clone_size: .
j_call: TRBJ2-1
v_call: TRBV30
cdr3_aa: CAWTFAAGRYEQFF
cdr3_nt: TGTGCCTGGACATTTGCGGCGGGGAGGTATGAGCAGTTCTTC

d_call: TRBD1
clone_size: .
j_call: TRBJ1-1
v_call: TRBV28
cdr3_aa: CASSPDRTGDLNTEAFF
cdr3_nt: TGTGCCAGCAGTCCGGACCGGACAGGGGATCTGAACACTGAAGCTTTCTTT

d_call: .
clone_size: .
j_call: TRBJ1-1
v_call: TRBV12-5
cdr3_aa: CASGESEGWNTEAFF
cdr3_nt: TGTGCTAGTGGGGAAAGTGAGGGATGGAACACTGAAGCTTTCTTT

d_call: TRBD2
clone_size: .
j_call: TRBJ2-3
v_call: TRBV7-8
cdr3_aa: CASSPYSGDRPTDTQYF
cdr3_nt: TGTGCCAGCAGCCCCTATAGCGGGGACCGCCCCACAGATACGCAGTATTTT

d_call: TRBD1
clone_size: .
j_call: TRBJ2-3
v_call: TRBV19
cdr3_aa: CASSANTGQGVTDTQYF
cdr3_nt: TGTGCCAGTAGTGCCAACACGGGACAGGGGGTTACAGATACGCAGTATTTT

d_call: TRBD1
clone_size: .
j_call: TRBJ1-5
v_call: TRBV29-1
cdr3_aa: CSVGQGSNQPQHF
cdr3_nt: TGCAGCGTTGGACAGGGAAGCAATCAGCCCCAGCATTTT

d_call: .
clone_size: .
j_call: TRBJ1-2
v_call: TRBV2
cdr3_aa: CASSERGLGNGYTF
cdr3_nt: TGTGCCAGCAGTGAAAGGGGATTAGGGAATGGCTACACCTTC

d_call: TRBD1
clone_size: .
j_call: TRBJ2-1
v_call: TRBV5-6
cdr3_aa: CASSFGTGGGDEQFF
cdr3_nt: TGTGCCAGCAGCTTTGGGACAGGGGGTGGCGATGAGCAGTTCTTC

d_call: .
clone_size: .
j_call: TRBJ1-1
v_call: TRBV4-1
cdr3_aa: CASSPTGTEAFF
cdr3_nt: TGCGCCAGCAGCCCAACGGGCACTGAAGCTTTCTTT